Included here is one T cell receptor beta chain sequence, with context. Its antigen is currently not known. One end of the junction varies from germline; a read error may be responsible. Including cysteine and phenylalanine, the CDR3 has 12 amino acids. The kept DNA is CDR3 alone, 36 bases in frame from the first base. CDR1 and CDR2 are read off the germline V gene as MNHEY and SVGAGI. TCRbeta-specific cDNA was reverse-transcribed from 500 ng total RNA using a constant-region primer and ProtoScript II reverse transcriptase. TCRbeta libraries were built with three nested multiplex PCR rounds, a slightly modified ARM-PCR procedure. Each of the first two PCR rounds ran for about 10 cycles and used multiplex TRBV1-TRBV30 forward primers together with a Cbeta reverse primer. Sample barcodes and Illumina adapters were added in a final 25-cycle PCR with Deep VentR polymerase. Before sequencing, amplicons between 200 and 500 bp were purified from gel using a QIAquick gel extraction kit. The TCRbeta amplicons were sequenced with 250-bp paired-end reads on an Illumina HiSeq 2500. For the original study's pipeline: Trimmomatic v0.33 was used to quality-trim the reads, and FLASH v1.2.11 was used to merge paired reads so that full CDR3 sequences could be recovered. V, D and J germline segments were assigned to the rearranged TCRbeta sequences using MiGEC v1.2.1b. VDJtools v1.0.0 computed clonotype statistics and Shannon-Wiener diversity indices. Except for diversity analysis, only each sample's 250 most abundant clonotypes were used in subsequent analyses to reduce sampling bias. The public reads were reprocessed in TCRdb via fastp at Q25 and MiXCR, keeping in-frame beta chains. Rows are combined by CDR3 protein, so each entry shows the most common genes and DNA. TCRdb, not the authors, supplied the V and J calls. Within this sample are roughly 190,000 distinct CDR3 sequences, with 85% of them counted one time only. 15% to 20% of the sample belongs to the ten largest clones.

Without any cell sorting, total RNA and DNA were extracted together from around 20-30 mg of bulk tissue using the AllPrep DNA/RNA mini kit. Between late 2015 and early 2016, about 5 patients in China with histopathologically diagnosed primary liver carcinoma had their tumors surgically resected. Chronic HBV infection was present in the patients, and the patients were treatment-naive at sampling. Each tumor was sampled at five spatially separated regions: the tumor centre plus the superior, inferior, left-lateral and right-lateral poles. More than 75% viable tumor cells were found by histology in every tumor sample. Fresh tumor and adjacent tissue pieces were bisected; one half was stored in RNAlater at -80°C, the other sent for histology. The sample is drawn from a study of tumor-infiltrating lymphocytes in primary liver carcinoma (dated by TCRdb to 2016 to 2017). About the investigation overall: Of the five patients, three men and two women aged 30 to 69 years, four had hepatocellular carcinoma and one had combined HCC and intrahepatic cholangiocarcinoma. The roughly 27 tumor region samples were profiled with Agilent mRNA microarrays so that TCRbeta repertoire diversity could be related to the local molecular phenotype. Tumors of the five patients were stage T1-T3 N0M0 with maximum diameters of 4.2 to 10 cm. Repertoires from technical replicates were highly reproducible, with mean shared-clone rates approximately 0.88 and correlation coefficients above 0.98. Across five regions of each liver tumor, along with adjacent normal tissue and blood, the study brought together TCRbeta repertoire sequencing, expression microarrays and whole-exome sequencing. A total of some 35 specimens from 5 patients underwent TCRbeta repertoire sequencing, comprising around 25 tumor regions, 5 adjacent noncancerous liver tissues and 5 peripheral blood samples. Each sample produced roughly 3.65 to 7.13 million productive TCRbeta reads, and read depth showed no significant difference between tissue types. Study-level results and caveats: Only about 7.5-24% of top clones were present in all five regions of a tumor, suggesting spatial heterogeneity of tumor-infiltrating T cells. The top 250 clones accounted for a significantly greater share of the repertoire in tumors than in blood (p = 0.039). Repertoire overlap was found to be higher between tumor regions (mean roughly 36%) than between tumor-adjacent (around 17%) or tumor-blood (around 15%) pairs, consistent with antigen-driven expansion. The study included only 4 to 6 patients, and the authors note findings should be validated in a larger study. Because sequencing covered only the TCR beta chain and unpaired alpha chains were not captured, true repertoire diversity is likely underestimated. Because the samples were bulk and unsorted, CD4+ and CD8+ T cell repertoires could not be compared.

The V and J segments used are TRBV6-5 and TRBJ2-7; the D gene cannot be resolved reliably. The sequenced sample was tumor tissue from primary liver carcinoma. The sequence came from a man aged 40-49 years with primary liver carcinoma and hepatitis B virus infection. DNA sequence: TGTACCAGCAGTTCCTCATGGTACGAGCGGTACTTC. This gives the protein CTSSSSWYERYF.